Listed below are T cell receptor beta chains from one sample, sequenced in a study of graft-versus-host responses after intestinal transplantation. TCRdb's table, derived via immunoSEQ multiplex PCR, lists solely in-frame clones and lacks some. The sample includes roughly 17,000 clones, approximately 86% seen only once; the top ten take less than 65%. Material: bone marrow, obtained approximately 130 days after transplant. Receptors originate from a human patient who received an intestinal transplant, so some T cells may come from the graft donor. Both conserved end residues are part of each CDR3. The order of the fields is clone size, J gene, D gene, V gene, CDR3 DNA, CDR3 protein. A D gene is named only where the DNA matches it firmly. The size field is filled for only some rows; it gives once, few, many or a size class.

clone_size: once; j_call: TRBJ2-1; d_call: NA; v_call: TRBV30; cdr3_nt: TGTGCCTGGAGTACAGGAGCCAATGAGCAGTTCTTC; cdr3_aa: CAWSTGANEQFF
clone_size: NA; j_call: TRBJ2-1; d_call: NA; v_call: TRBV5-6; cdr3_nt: TGTGCCAGCAGCTTGGCCGGCTCCTTCTACAATGAGCAGTTCTTC; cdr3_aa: CASSLAGSFYNEQFF
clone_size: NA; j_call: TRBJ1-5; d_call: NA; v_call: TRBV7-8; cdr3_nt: TGTGCCAGCAGCTTAGGTGGGGATCAGCCCCAGCATTTT; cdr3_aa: CASSLGGDQPQHF
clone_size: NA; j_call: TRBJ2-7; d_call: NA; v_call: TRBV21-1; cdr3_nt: TGTGCCAGCAAACTGGACATCTACCTCCCCTCCTACGAGCAGTACTTC; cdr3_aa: CASKLDIYLPSYEQYF
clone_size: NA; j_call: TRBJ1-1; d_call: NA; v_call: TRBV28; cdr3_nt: TGTGCCAGCAGTTCTTCTGGGAATGAAGCTTTCTTT; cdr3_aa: CASSSSGNEAFF
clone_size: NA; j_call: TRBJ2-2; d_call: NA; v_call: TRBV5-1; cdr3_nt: TGCGCCAGCAGCCCCCACAGGGCCCCCGGGGAGCTGTTTTTT; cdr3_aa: CASSPHRAPGELFF
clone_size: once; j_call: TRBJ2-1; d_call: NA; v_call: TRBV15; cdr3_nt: TGTGCCACCAGCAGAGGAAGCGGGCCAAATGAGCAGTTCTTC; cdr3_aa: CATSRGSGPNEQFF
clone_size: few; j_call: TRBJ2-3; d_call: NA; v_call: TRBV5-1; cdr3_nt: TGCGCCAGCAGCTTGGCCGGCGGGATAAGCACAGATACGCAGTATTTT; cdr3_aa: CASSLAGGISTDTQYF
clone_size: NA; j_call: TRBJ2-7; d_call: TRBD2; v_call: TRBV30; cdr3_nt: TGTGCCTGGAACCGGGGGGGAGCGGAGTCCTACGAGCAGTACTTC; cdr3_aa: CAWNRGGAESYEQYF
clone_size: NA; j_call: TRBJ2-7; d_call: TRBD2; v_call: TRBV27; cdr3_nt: TGTGCCAGCAGTTTATCCCTAGCGGGAGGCTACGAGCAGTACTTC; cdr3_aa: CASSLSLAGGYEQYF
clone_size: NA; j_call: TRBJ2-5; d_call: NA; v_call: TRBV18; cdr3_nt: TGTGCCAGCGGGGGGGAGACCCAGTACTTC; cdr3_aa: CASGGETQYF
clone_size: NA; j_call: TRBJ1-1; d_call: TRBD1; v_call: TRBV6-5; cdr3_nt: TGTGCCAGCAGTCACCCGGACAGGGCGTCCACTGAAGCTTTCTTT; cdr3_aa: CASSHPDRASTEAFF
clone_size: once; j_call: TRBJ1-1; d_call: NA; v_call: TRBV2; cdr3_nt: TGTGCCAGCAGTGATGGTGGGGCTGAAGCTTTCTTT; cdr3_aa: CASSDGGAEAFF
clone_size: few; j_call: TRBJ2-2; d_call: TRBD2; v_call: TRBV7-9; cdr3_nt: TGTGCCAGCGACGGACTAGTTAGGACCGGGGAGCTGTTTTTT; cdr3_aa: CASDGLVRTGELFF
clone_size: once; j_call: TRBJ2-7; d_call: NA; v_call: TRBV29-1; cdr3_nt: TGCAGCGTTGAGGGTACCGGGGCCCTTGCCTACGAGCAGTACTTC; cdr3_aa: CSVEGTGALAYEQYF
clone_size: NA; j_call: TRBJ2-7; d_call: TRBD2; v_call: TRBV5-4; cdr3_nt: TGTGCCAGCAGCTTTAAACCCGGGAGGGCGGGAGCTTACGAGCAGTACTTC; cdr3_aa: CASSFKPGRAGAYEQYF
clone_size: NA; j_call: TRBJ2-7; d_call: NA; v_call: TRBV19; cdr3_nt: TGTGCCAGTAGTATGGGCACGGGTACCTCCTACGAGCAGTACTTC; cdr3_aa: CASSMGTGTSYEQYF
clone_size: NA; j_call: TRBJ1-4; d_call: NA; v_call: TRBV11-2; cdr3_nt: TGTGCCAGCCAGAGGGGGTCAGCTAATGAAAAACTGTTTTTT; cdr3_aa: CASQRGSANEKLFF
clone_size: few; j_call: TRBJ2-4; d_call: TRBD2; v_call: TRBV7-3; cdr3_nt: TGTGCCAGCAGCTCGCGGCCGGGACTAGACTACATTCAGTACTTC; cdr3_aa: CASSSRPGLDYIQYF
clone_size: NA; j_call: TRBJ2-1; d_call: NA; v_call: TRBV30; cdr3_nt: TGTGCCTGGAGTGTAGAGGCCAGCTCCTACAATGAGCAGTTCTTC; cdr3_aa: CAWSVEASSYNEQFF
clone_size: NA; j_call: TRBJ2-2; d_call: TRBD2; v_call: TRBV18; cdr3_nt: TGTGCCAGCTCCCCTAGCGGACCCCATGGGTACACCGGGGAGCTGTTTTTT; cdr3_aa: CASSPSGPHGYTGELFF
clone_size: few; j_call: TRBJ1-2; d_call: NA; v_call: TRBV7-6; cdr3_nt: TGTGCCAGCAGCGCCGTTGTAGGGAACGGGGATGGCTACACCTTC; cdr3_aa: CASSAVVGNGDGYTF
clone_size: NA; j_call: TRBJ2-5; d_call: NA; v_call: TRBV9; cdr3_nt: TGTGCCAGCAGCGCCGGAGGGCCACTCTCTCAAGAGACCCAGTACTTC; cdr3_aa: CASSAGGPLSQETQYF
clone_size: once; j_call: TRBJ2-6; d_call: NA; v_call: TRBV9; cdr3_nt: TGTGCCAGCAGCGTAGGAGGCTCTGGGGCCAACGTCCTGACTTTC; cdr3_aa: CASSVGGSGANVLTF
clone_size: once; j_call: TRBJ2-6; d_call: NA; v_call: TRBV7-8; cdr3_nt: TGTGCCAGCAGCAGCTCTGGGGCCAACGTCCTGACTTTC; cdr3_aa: CASSSSGANVLTF
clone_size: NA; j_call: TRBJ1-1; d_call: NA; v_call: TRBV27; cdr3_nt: TGTGCCAGCAGTTTAAAGGGAGGCACTGAAGCTTTCTTT; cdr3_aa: CASSLKGGTEAFF